These T cell receptor beta chains were read from a single sample in a study of T cell responses to AZD1222 COVID-19 vaccine. Measured with immunoSEQ multiplex PCR; TCRdb has only the in-frame clones, and not every one. Of more than 150,000 clones in the sample, 80% to 90% were seen once. This material consisted of peripheral blood, taken on day 0 of MenACWY control vaccination. The receptors shown here come from an adult in good health. Both conserved end residues are part of each CDR3. Fields, in order: V gene, J gene, clone size, CDR3 length, D gene, CDR3 protein, CDR3 DNA. A D gene is named only where the DNA matches it firmly. Expanded clones are given a class, and other clones once, few, many or no size at all.

V: TRBV7-9
J: TRBJ1-2
size: NA
length: 15
D: NA
CDR3: CASSLSGLTNYGYTF
DNA: TGTGCCAGCAGCTTATCCGGACTTACTAACTATGGCTACACCTTC

V: TRBV5-4
J: TRBJ2-7
size: NA
length: 12
D: NA
CDR3: CASSFAGGEQYF
DNA: TGTGCCAGCAGCTTTGCTGGCGGCGAGCAGTACTTC

V: TRBV9
J: TRBJ2-3
size: NA
length: 14
D: NA
CDR3: CASSVTGAGDTQYF
DNA: TGTGCCAGCAGCGTGACGGGGGCCGGAGATACGCAGTATTTT

V: TRBV27
J: TRBJ1-1
size: NA
length: 16
D: NA
CDR3: CASSGGRASMNTEAFF
DNA: TGTGCCAGCAGTGGGGGGCGGGCCTCCATGAACACTGAAGCTTTCTTT

V: TRBV5-4
J: TRBJ2-7
size: NA
length: 15
D: TRBD2
CDR3: CASSLPTSRSYEQYF
DNA: TGTGCCAGCAGCTTGCCGACTAGCCGCTCCTACGAGCAGTACTTC

V: TRBV3-1/TRBV3-2
J: TRBJ2-1
size: NA
length: 16
D: TRBD2
CDR3: CASSLLTSGGENEQFF
DNA: TGTGCCAGCAGCCTCTTGACTAGCGGGGGGGAGAATGAGCAGTTCTTC

V: TRBV10-3
J: TRBJ2-7
size: NA
length: 15
D: TRBD1
CDR3: CAISEFPDRGYEQYF
DNA: TGTGCCATCAGTGAGTTCCCGGACAGGGGCTACGAGCAGTACTTC

V: TRBV5-8
J: TRBJ2-7
size: few
length: 14
D: NA
CDR3: CASSFRPQAYEQYF
DNA: TGTGCCAGCAGCTTTAGGCCCCAGGCCTACGAGCAGTACTTC

V: TRBV6-6
J: TRBJ2-1
size: NA
length: 11
D: NA
CDR3: CASSPGNEQFF
DNA: TGTGCCAGCAGTCCCGGTAATGAGCAGTTCTTC

V: TRBV5-1
J: TRBJ1-4
size: NA
length: 17
D: TRBD1
CDR3: CASSLGTGGPTNEKLFF
DNA: TGCGCCAGCAGCTTGGGGACAGGGGGCCCAACTAATGAAAAACTGTTTTTT

V: TRBV30
J: TRBJ1-1
size: NA
length: 15
D: NA
CDR3: CAWRRVGHLNTEAFF
DNA: TGTGCCTGGAGGAGGGTGGGACACTTGAACACTGAAGCTTTCTTT

V: TRBV11-3
J: TRBJ2-7
size: NA
length: 17
D: NA
CDR3: CASSLVRYGTSSYEQYF
DNA: TGTGCCAGCAGCTTAGTTCGGTACGGGACAAGCTCCTACGAGCAGTACTTC

V: TRBV6-2/TRBV6-3
J: TRBJ2-1
size: NA
length: 17
D: TRBD2
CDR3: CASSYSKAGGPYNEQFF
DNA: TGTGCCAGCAGTTACTCGAAGGCGGGAGGCCCCTACAATGAGCAGTTCTTC

V: TRBV7-8
J: TRBJ2-2
size: NA
length: 16
D: TRBD1
CDR3: CASSLRQGADTGELFF
DNA: TGTGCCAGCAGCTTACGACAGGGGGCTGACACCGGGGAGCTGTTTTTT

V: TRBV19
J: TRBJ2-3
size: NA
length: 14
D: NA
CDR3: CASRRKGRAGTQYF
DNA: TGTGCCAGTAGAAGGAAGGGCAGAGCAGGTACGCAGTATTTT

V: TRBV5-1
J: TRBJ2-1
size: NA
length: 14
D: TRBD2
CDR3: CASSPASGRGFKFF
DNA: TGCGCCAGCAGCCCTGCTAGCGGGAGGGGGTTTAAGTTCTTC

V: TRBV7-9
J: TRBJ2-2
size: NA
length: 13
D: NA
CDR3: CASSPQVAGELFF
DNA: TGTGCCAGCAGCCCTCAGGTGGCCGGGGAGCTGTTTTTT

V: TRBV5-4
J: TRBJ2-2
size: NA
length: 15
D: NA
CDR3: CASSSDRKNTGELFF
DNA: TGTGCCAGCAGCTCTGACAGGAAAAACACCGGGGAGCTGTTTTTT

V: TRBV4-1
J: TRBJ1-5
size: NA
length: 15
D: NA
CDR3: CASSQGGRLNQPQHF
DNA: TGCGCCAGCAGCCAAGGGGGGCGGTTGAATCAGCCCCAGCATTTT

V: TRBV7-6
J: TRBJ2-5
size: NA
length: 16
D: TRBD2
CDR3: CASSLEVAGDQETQYF
DNA: TGTGCCAGCAGCTTAGAGGTAGCGGGAGACCAAGAGACCCAGTACTTC

V: TRBV6-5
J: TRBJ2-5
size: NA
length: 16
D: TRBD2
CDR3: CASSYGPTSGQETQYF
DNA: TGTGCCAGCAGTTATGGGCCGACTAGCGGTCAAGAGACCCAGTACTTC

V: TRBV5-1
J: TRBJ2-7
size: NA
length: 14
D: TRBD1
CDR3: CASSFGQGSYEQYF
DNA: TGCGCCAGCAGCTTTGGACAGGGTTCTTACGAGCAGTACTTC

V: TRBV10-1
J: TRBJ1-2
size: NA
length: 11
D: NA
CDR3: CARAQGRGYTF
DNA: TGCGCCAGGGCACAGGGCCGGGGCTACACCTTC

V: TRBV5-4
J: TRBJ2-5
size: NA
length: 16
D: NA
CDR3: CASSLGSTGLQETQYF
DNA: TGTGCCAGCAGCTTGGGATCCACAGGGCTTCAAGAGACCCAGTACTTC

V: TRBV3-1/TRBV3-2
J: TRBJ1-4
size: NA
length: 17
D: NA
CDR3: CASSQLSRTGWDEKLFF
DNA: TGTGCCAGCAGCCAACTTTCACGCACTGGTTGGGATGAAAAACTGTTTTTT

V: TRBV30
J: TRBJ2-1
size: NA
length: 14
D: NA
CDR3: CAWSPGRGLNEQFF
DNA: TGTGCCTGGAGCCCGGGACGAGGTCTCAATGAGCAGTTCTTC

V: TRBV6-5
J: TRBJ1-2
size: NA
length: 14
D: NA
CDR3: CASSYGEGRYGYTF
DNA: TGTGCCAGCAGTTATGGGGAAGGGCGCTATGGCTACACCTTC

V: TRBV10-3
J: TRBJ2-2
size: NA
length: 15
D: TRBD2
CDR3: CATFPAGENTGELFF
DNA: TGTGCCACTTTCCCAGCGGGAGAGAACACCGGGGAGCTGTTTTTT

V: TRBV4-2
J: TRBJ2-3
size: many
length: 16
D: NA
CDR3: CASSQERQSSTDTQYF
DNA: TGTGCCAGCAGCCAAGAGAGACAGTCTAGCACAGATACGCAGTATTTT

V: TRBV6-5
J: TRBJ1-4
size: few
length: 13
D: NA
CDR3: CASRQELNEKLFF
DNA: TGTGCCAGCCGACAGGAACTTAATGAAAAACTGTTTTTT

V: TRBV2
J: TRBJ2-7
size: NA
length: 13
D: NA
CDR3: CASSGTATYEQYF
DNA: TGTGCCAGCAGTGGGACAGCCACCTACGAGCAGTACTTC

V: TRBV7-9
J: TRBJ1-2
size: once
length: 14
D: NA
CDR3: CASSLGQALYGYTF
DNA: TGTGCCAGCAGCTTAGGCCAGGCTCTCTATGGCTACACCTTC

V: TRBV29-1
J: TRBJ1-1
size: NA
length: 12
D: NA
CDR3: CSVEVSRPEAFF
DNA: TGCAGCGTTGAAGTTAGCCGGCCTGAAGCTTTCTTT

V: TRBV29-1
J: TRBJ1-2
size: few
length: 12
D: NA
CDR3: CSADGGDYGYTF
DNA: TGCAGCGCCGATGGGGGCGACTATGGCTACACCTTC

V: TRBV7-7
J: TRBJ2-3
size: NA
length: 15
D: NA
CDR3: CASSPRQDLTDTQYF
DNA: TGTGCTAGCAGCCCCCGACAGGATCTCACAGATACGCAGTATTTT